This T cell receptor beta chain was retrieved from a study of T-cell memory formation after mild COVID-19. The V gene lost 1 base and the J gene lost 7 bases, with 7 bases spanning the gap. CDR3 size: 12 residues. Germline CDR1 SEHNR, CDR2 FQNEAQ (reference sequence). Study-wide results and limits: Pre-infection memory already had some responding clones, implying cross-reactive memory joined. Later expanders leaned CD4+, whereas clones that contracted between day 15 and 85 were balanced CD4/CD8.

With regard to this clonotype: Antigen: not known.

TCRdb reanalysed the 5' RACE reads using MiXCR and keeps one entry per CDR3 protein. The sample records about 150,000 distinct CDR3 sequences, almost 25% being singletons. The source material was PBMCs or a T cell subset sorted from them (not recorded which). V usage is TRBV7-9 and J usage is TRBJ1-2; D is uncertain. The TCR comes from an adult woman who had mild COVID-19 (a few samples of this study predate the infection). Cell type and time point are not known. In nucleotides, the CDR3 is TGTGCCAGCAGCTTAGAGGCCACTGGCTACACCTTC. It codes for CASSLEATGYTF.